This T cell receptor (beta chain) was documented in a study of T-cell memory formation after mild COVID-19. Germline CDR1 reads SGHRS; CDR2 reads YFSETQ. The CDR3 spans 14 residues. V shed 3 bases and J shed 2 bases, with 11 bases lying between them. TCRdb used MiXCR to reprocess the 5' RACE reads, holding one entry per CDR3 protein. The data contain fewer than 600,000 distinct CDR3 sequences, 20% to 25% of them singletons. This receptor was taken from an adult woman who had mild COVID-19 (a few samples of this study predate the infection). Cell type and time point are not known. This sequence joins TRBV5-1 and TRBJ1-1, with a weak D call TRBD1 (6 bases). Sequencing was performed on PBMCs or a T cell subset sorted from them (not recorded which). CDR3 loop: CASSWTATNTEAFF. CDR3 coding DNA: TGCGCCAGCAGCTGGACAGCTACTAACACTGAAGCTTTCTTT. The full variable domain, completed using reference TRBV5-1 and TRBJ1-1, is KAGVTQTPRYLIKTRGQQVTLSCSPISGHRSVSWYQQTPGQGLQFLFEYFSETQRNKGNFPGRFSGRQFSNSRSEMNVSTLELGDSALYLCASSWTATNTEAFFGQGTRLTVV.